This T cell receptor beta chain was profiled in a study of low-dose radiotherapy and immunotherapy resistance in tumors. The germline V gene has CDR1 ENHRY and CDR2 SYGVKD. The CDR3 has 14 residues. Trimming took off 3 bases at V and 3 bases at J, with 9 bases between the two ends. Those eligible were patients bearing advanced solid tumors lacking tumor-infiltrating lymphocytes. TRAV- and TRBV-specific primers primed first-strand cDNA, covering alpha and beta chains. A constant-region primer paired with the V-primer adapter amplified TCRs over 20 PCR cycles. MiXCR, applied by TCRdb to the reads, yields one record per CDR3 protein. The repertoire holds more than 15,000 distinct CDR3 sequences, approximately 63% seen once, with about 6% in the top ten.

This TCR was recovered from a human donor with advanced metastatic prostate, ovarian, gallbladder or colorectal cancer (not recorded which). This table probably holds off-target reads from a library built for another chain. The chain joins TRBV10-3 to TRBJ1-5; D is ambiguous. In nucleotides, the CDR3 is TGTGCCATCAGTGATTCGGGAGACAATCAGCCCCAGCATTTT. Translation: CAISDSGDNQPQHF.